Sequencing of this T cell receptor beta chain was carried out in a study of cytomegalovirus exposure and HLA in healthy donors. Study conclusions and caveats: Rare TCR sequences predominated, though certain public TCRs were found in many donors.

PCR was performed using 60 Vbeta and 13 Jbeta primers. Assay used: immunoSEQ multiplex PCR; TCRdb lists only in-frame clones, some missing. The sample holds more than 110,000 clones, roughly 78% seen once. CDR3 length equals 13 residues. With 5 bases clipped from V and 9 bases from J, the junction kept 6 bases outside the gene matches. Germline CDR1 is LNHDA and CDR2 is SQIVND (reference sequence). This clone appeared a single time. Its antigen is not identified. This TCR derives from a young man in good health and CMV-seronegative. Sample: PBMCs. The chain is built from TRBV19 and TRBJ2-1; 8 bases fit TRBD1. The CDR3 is CASSPGQGAEQFF. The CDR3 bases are TGTGCCAGTAGTCCCGGACAGGGCGCTGAGCAGTTCTTC. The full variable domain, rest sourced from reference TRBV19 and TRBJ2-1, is DGGITQSPKYLFRKEGQNVTLSCEQNLNHDAMYWYRQDPGQGLRLIYYSQIVNDFQKGDIAEGYSVSREKKESFPLTVTSAQKNPTAFYLCASSPGQGAEQFFGPGTRLTVL.